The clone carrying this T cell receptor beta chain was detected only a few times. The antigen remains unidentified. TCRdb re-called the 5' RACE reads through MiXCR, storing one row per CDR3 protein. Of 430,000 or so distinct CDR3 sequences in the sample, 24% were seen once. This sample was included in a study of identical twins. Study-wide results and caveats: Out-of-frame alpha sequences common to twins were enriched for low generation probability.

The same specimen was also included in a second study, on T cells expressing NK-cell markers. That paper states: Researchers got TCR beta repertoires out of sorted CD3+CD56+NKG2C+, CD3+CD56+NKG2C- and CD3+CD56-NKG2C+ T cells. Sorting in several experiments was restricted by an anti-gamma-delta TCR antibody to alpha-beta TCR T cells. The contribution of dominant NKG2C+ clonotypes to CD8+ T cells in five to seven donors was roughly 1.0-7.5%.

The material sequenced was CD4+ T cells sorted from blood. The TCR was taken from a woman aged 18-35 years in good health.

CDR3 sequence (DNA): TGTGCCAGCAGGGAGAGGACAGGGCGCTACTCTAACAAGGAGACCCAGTACTTC. Translated: CASRERTGRYSNKETQYF. The rearrangement joins TRBV2 to TRBJ2-5; 8 nucleotides align to TRBD1. V lost 6 bases and J lost 5; bases outside the gene matches: 20. Germline-derived CDR1 and CDR2 are SNHLY and FYNNEI. The CDR3 contains 18 residues.